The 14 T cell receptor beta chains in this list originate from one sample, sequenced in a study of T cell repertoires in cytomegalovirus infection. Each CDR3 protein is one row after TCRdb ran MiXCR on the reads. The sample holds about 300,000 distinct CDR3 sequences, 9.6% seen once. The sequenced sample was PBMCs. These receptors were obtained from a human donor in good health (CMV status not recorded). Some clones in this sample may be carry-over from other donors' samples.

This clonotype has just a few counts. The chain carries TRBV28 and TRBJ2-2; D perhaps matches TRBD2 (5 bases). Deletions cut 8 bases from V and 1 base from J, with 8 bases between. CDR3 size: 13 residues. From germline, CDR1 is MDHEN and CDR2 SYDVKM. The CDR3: CASGLQNTGELFF. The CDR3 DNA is TGTGCCAGCGGACTTCAGAACACCGGGGAGCTGTTTTTT.

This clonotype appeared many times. In DNA form, the CDR3 reads TGTGCCAGCAGCCAAGGAGGTCCGTGGAGACAGGGGGTTTACGAGCAGTACTTC. As protein: CASSQGGPWRQGVYEQYF. The chain recombines TRBV4-2 with TRBJ2-7; 9 bases align to TRBD1. V dropped 1 base and J dropped 4; count of bases not matched to a gene: 14. There are 18 residues in the CDR3. In germline, CDR1 is LGHNA, CDR2 YNFKEQ.

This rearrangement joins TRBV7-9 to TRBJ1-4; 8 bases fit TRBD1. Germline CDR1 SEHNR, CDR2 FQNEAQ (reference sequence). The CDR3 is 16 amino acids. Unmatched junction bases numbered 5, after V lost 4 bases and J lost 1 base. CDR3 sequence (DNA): TGTGCCAGCAGCTCCGGACAGGGCTTAACTAATGAAAAACTGTTTTTT. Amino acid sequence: CASSSGQGLTNEKLFF.

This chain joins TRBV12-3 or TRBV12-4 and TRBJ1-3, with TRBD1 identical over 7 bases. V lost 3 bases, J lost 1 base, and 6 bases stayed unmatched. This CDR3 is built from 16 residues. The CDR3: CASSFDGTDSGNTIYF. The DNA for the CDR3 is TGTGCCAGCAGTTTCGACGGGACAGATTCTGGAAACACCATATATTTT.

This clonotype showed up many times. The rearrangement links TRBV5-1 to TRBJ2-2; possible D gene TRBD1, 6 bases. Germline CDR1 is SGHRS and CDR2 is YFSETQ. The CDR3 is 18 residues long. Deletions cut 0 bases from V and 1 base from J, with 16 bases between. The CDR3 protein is CASSLETRGFWNTGELFF. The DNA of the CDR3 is TGCGCCAGCAGCTTGGAAACCAGGGGTTTCTGGAACACCGGGGAGCTGTTTTTT.

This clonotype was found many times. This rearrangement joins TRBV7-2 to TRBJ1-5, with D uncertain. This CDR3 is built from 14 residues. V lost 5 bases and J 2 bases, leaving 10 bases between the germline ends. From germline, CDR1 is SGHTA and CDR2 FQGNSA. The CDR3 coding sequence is TGTGCCAGCAGCCCCAGCGGAGGCAATCAGCCCCAGCATTTT. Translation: CASSPSGGNQPQHF.

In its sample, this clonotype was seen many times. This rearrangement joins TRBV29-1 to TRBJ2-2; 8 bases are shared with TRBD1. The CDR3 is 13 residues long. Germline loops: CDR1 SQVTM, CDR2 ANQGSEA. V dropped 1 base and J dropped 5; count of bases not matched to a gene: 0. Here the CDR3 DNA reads TGCAGCGTTGAAGGGACAGGGACCGGGGAGCTGTTTTTT. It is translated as CSVEGTGTGELFF.

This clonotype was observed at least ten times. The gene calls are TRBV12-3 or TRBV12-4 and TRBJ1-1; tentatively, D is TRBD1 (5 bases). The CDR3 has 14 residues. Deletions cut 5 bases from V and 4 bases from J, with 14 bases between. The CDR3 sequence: CASSPTAGVTEAFF. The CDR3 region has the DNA TGTGCCAGCAGTCCGACAGCAGGAGTCACTGAAGCTTTCTTT.

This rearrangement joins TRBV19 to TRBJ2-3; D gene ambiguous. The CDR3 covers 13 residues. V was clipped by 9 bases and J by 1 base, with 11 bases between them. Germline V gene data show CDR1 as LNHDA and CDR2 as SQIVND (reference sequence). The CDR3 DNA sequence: TGTGCCAGCCGGGCCGGTGGCACAGATACGCAGTATTTT. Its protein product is CASRAGGTDTQYF.

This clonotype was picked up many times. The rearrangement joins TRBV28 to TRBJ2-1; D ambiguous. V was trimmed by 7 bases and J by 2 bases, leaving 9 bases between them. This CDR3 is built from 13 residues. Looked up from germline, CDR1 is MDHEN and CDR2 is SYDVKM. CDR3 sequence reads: CASTGFPYNEQFF. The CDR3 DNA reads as TGTGCCAGCACCGGGTTTCCCTACAATGAGCAGTTCTTC.

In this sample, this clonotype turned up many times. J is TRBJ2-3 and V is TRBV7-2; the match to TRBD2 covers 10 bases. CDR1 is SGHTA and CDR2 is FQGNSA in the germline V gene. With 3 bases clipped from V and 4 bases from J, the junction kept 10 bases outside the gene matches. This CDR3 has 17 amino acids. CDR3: CASSFQESGGAADTQYF. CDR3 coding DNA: TGTGCCAGCAGCTTCCAGGAGAGCGGGGGGGCCGCAGATACGCAGTATTTT.

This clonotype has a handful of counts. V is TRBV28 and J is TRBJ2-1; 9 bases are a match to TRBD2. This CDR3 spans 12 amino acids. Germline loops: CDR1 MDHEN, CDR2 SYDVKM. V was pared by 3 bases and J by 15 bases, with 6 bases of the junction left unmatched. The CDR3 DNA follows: TGTGCCAGCAGTTTGAACAGCGGGGGGCTGTTCTTC. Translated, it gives CASSLNSGGLFF.

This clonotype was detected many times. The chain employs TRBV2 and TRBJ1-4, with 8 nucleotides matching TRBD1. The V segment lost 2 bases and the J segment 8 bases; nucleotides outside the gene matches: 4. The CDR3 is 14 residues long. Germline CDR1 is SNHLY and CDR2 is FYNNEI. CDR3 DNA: TGTGCCAGCAGTGAACAACAGGGGGGCGAAAAACTGTTTTTT. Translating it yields CASSEQQGGEKLFF.

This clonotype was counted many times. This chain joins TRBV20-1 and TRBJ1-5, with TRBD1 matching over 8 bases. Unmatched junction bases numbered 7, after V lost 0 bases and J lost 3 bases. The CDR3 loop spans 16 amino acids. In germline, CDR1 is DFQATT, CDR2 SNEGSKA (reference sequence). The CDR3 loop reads CSARDPTGVNNQPQHF. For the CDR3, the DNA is TGCAGTGCTAGAGATCCGACAGGGGTGAACAATCAGCCCCAGCATTTT.